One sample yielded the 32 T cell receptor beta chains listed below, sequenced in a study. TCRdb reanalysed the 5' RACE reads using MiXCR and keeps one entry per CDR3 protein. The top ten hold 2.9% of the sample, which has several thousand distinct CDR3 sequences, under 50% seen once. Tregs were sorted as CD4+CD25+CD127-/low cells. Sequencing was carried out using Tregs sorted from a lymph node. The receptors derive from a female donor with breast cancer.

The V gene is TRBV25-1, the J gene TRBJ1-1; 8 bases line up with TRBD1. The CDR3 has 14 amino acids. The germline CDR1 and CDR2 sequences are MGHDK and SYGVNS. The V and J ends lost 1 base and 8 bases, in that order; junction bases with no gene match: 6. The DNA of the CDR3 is TGTGCCAGCAGTGAATCAGGACAGGGAAAAGAAGCTTTCTTT. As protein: CASSESGQGKEAFF.

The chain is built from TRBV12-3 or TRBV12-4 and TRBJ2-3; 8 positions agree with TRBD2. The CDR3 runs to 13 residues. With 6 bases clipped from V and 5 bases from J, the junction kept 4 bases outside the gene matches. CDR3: CASREGLGDTQYF. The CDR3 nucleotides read TGTGCCAGCAGAGAGGGACTAGGAGATACGCAGTATTTT.

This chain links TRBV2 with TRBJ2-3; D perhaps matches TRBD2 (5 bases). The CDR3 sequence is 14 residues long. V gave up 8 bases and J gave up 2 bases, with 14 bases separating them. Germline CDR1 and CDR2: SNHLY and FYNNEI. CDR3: CASRLSGYTDTQYF. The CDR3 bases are TGTGCCAGCCGACTATCGGGCTACACAGATACGCAGTATTTT.

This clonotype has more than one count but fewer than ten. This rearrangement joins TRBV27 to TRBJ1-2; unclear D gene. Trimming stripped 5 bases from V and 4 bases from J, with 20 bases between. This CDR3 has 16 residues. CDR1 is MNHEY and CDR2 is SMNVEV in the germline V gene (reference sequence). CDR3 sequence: CASSTGHSPLLYGYTF. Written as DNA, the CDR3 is TGTGCCAGCAGTACGGGCCATTCGCCTCTACTCTATGGCTACACCTTC.

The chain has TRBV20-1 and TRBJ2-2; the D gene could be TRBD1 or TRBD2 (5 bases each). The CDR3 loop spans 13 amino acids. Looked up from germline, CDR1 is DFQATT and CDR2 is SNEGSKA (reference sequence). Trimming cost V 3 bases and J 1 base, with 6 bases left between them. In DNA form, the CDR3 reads TGCAGTGCTAGGGGGGAGAACACCGGGGAGCTGTTTTTT. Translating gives CSARGENTGELFF.

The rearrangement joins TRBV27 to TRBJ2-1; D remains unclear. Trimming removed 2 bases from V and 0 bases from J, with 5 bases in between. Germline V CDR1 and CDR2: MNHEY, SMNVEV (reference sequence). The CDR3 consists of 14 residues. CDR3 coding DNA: TGTGCCAGCAGTTTAATTGGCTCCTACAATGAGCAGTTCTTC. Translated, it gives CASSLIGSYNEQFF.

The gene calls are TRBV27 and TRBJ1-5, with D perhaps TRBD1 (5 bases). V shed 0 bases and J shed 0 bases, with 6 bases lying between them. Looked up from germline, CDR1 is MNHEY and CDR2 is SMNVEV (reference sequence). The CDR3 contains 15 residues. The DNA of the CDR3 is TGTGCCAGCAGTTTATCGACAGATAGCAATCAGCCCCAGCATTTT. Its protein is CASSLSTDSNQPQHF.

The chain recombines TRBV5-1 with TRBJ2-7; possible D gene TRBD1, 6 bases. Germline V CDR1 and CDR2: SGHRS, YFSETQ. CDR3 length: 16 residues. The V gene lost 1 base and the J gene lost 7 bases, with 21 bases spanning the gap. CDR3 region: CASSLNPRGTHREQYF. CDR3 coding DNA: TGCGCCAGCAGCTTGAACCCCAGGGGAACCCACAGGGAGCAGTACTTC. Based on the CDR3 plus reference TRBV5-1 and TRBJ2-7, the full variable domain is KAGVTQTPRYLIKTRGQQVTLSCSPISGHRSVSWYQQTPGQGLQFLFEYFSETQRNKGNFPGRFSGRQFSNSRSEMNVSTLELGDSALYLCASSLNPRGTHREQYFGPGTRLTVT.

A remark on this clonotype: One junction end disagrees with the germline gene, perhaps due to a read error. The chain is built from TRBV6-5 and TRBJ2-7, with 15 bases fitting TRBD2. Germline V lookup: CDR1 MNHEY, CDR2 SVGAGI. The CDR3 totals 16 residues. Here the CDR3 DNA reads TGTGTCAGCACCAGGACTAGCGGGGGGGAATCCTACGAGCAGTACTTC. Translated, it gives CVSTRTSGGESYEQYF.

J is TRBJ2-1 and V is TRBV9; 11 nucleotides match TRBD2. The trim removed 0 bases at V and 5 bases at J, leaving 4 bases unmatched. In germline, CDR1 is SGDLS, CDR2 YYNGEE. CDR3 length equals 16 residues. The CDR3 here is CASSVELSGGDNEQFF. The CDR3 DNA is TGTGCCAGCAGCGTAGAACTTAGCGGGGGGGACAATGAGCAGTTCTTC.

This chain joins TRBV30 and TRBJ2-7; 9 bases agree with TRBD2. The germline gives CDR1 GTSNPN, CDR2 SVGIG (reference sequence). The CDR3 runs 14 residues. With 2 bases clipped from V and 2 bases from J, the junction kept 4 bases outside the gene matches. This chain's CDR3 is CAWSPGTSPYEQYF. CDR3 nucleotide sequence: TGTGCCTGGAGTCCGGGGACTAGCCCCTACGAGCAGTACTTC.

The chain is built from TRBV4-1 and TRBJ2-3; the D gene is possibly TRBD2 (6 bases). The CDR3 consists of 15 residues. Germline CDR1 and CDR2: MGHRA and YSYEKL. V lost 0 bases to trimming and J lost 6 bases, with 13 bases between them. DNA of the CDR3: TGCGCCAGCAGCCAAGAAGGCCCAGCGGGTGATACGCAGTATTTT. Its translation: CASSQEGPAGDTQYF.

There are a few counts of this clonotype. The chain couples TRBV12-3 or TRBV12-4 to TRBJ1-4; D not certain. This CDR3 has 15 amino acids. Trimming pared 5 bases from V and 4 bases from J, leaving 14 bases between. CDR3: CASSPSGDVNEKLFF. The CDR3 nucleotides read TGTGCCAGCAGTCCCTCGGGTGACGTTAATGAAAAACTGTTTTTT.

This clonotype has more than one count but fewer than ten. CDR3 region: CASSPSGGEAFF. CDR3 bases: TGTGCCAGCAGTCCCTCGGGGGGTGAAGCTTTCTTT. The chain uses TRBV27 and TRBJ1-1, with D possibly TRBD1 on 5 matching bases. Germline CDR1 is MNHEY and CDR2 is SMNVEV (reference sequence). The CDR3 length is 12 residues. V lost 5 bases, J lost 7 bases, and 11 bases lay in between.

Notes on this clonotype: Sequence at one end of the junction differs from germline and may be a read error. As DNA, the CDR3 is TGTTCCAGCAGTTTGAAGTACACAGATACGCAGTATTTT. Its protein is CSSSLKYTDTQYF. The rearrangement uses TRBV12-3 or TRBV12-4 and TRBJ2-3; D is undetermined. The CDR3 covers 13 residues.

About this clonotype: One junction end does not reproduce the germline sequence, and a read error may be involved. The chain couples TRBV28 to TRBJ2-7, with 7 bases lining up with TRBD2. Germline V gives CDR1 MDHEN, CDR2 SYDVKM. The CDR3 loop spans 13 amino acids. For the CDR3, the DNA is TGTGCCAGAAGTTTTGGGAGGGCCTCCGAGCAGTACTTC. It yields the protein CARSFGRASEQYF.

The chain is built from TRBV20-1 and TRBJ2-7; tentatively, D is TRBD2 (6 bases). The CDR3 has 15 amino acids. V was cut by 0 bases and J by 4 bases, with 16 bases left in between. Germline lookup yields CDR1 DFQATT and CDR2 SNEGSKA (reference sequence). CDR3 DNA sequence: TGCAGTGCTAGAGATAAGGCTAGCGTGGGGTACGAGCAGTACTTC. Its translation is CSARDKASVGYEQYF.

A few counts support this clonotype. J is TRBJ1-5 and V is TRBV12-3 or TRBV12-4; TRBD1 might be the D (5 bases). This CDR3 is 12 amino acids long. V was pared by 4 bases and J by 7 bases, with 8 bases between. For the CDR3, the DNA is TGTGCCAGCAGTTCCCCAGGGCAGCCCCAGCATTTT. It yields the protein CASSSPGQPQHF.

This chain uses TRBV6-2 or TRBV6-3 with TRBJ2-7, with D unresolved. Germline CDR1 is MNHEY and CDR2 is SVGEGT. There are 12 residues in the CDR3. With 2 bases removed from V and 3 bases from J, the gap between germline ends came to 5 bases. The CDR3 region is CASSYGYYEQYF. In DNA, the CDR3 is TGTGCCAGCAGTTACGGATACTACGAGCAGTACTTC.

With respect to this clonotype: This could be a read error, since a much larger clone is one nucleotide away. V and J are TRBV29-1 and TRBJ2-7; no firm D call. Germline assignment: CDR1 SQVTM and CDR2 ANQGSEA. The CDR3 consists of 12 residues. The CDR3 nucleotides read TGCAGCGTTGAAGATGGACCCTACGAGCAGCACTTC. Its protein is CSVEDGPYEQHF.

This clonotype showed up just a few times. The CDR3 loop reads CSVLSGTSELDEQFF. CDR3 in DNA: TGCAGCGTTTTATCCGGGACTAGCGAGTTGGATGAGCAGTTCTTC. The J gene is TRBJ2-1, the V gene TRBV29-1, with 10 bases identical to TRBD2. CDR1 is SQVTM, CDR2 ANQGSEA, per germline. V gave up 5 bases and J gave up 8 bases; unmatched junction bases: 12. This CDR3 is built from 15 residues.

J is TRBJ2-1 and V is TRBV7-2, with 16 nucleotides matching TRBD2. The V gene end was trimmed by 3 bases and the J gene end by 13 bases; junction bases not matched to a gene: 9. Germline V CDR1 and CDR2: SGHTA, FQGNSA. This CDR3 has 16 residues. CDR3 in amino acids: CASSFSPGLAGGPQFF. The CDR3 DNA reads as TGTGCCAGCAGCTTCTCACCGGGACTAGCGGGGGGGCCTCAGTTCTTC.

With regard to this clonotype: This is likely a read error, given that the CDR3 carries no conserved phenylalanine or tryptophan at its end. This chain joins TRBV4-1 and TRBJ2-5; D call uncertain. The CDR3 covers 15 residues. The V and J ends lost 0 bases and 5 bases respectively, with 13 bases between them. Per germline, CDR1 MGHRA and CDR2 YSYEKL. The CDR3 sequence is CASSQEFAPRETQYL. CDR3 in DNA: TGCGCCAGCAGCCAAGAGTTCGCCCCCCGGGAGACCCAGTACCTC.

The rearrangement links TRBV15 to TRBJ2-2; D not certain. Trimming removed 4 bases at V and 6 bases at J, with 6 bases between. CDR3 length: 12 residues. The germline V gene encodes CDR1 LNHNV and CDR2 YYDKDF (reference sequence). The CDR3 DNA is TGTGCCACCAGCAACGGCGCCGGGGAGCTGTTTTTT. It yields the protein CATSNGAGELFF.

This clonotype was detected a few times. CDR3 DNA: TGTGCCAGCAGTCCCGGCACTAGCGGGAGCTCCTACGAGCAGTACTTC. Its translation: CASSPGTSGSSYEQYF. V is TRBV12-3 or TRBV12-4 and J is TRBJ2-7, with 11 positions matching TRBD2. The CDR3 has 16 amino acids. J lost 0 bases, V lost 5 bases, and 6 bases had no gene match.

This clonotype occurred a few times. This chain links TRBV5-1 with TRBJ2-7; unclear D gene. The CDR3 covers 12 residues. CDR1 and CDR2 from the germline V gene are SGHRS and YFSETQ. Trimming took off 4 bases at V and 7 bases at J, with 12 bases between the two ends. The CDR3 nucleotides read TGCGCCAGCAGCGTAGCAAGGGATGAGCAGTACTTC. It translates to CASSVARDEQYF. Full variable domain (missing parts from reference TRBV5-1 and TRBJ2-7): KAGVTQTPRYLIKTRGQQVTLSCSPISGHRSVSWYQQTPGQGLQFLFEYFSETQRNKGNFPGRFSGRQFSNSRSEMNVSTLELGDSALYLCASSVARDEQYFGPGTRLTVT.

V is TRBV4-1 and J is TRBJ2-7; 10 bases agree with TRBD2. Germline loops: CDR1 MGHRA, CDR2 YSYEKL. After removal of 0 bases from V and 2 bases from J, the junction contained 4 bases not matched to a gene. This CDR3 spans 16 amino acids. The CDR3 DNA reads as TGCGCCAGCAGCCAAGAGCTAGCGGGGGAGGCCTACGAGCAGTACTTC. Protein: CASSQELAGEAYEQYF.

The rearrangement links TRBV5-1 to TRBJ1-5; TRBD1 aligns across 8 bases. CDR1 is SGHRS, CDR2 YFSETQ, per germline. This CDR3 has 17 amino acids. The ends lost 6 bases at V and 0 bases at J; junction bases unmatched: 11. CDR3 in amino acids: CASTKGRTGYSNQPQHF. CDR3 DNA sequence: TGCGCCAGCACCAAAGGCCGGACAGGGTATAGCAATCAGCCCCAGCATTTT.

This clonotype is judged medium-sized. CDR3 in amino acids: CASSQSAGGGEQYF. In DNA form, the CDR3 reads TGCGCCAGCAGCCAGTCAGCGGGAGGAGGTGAGCAGTACTTC. The rearrangement uses TRBV4-1 and TRBJ2-7, with 9 bases aligning to TRBD2. This CDR3 region has 14 residues. CDR1 MGHRA and CDR2 YSYEKL come from the germline V gene. V shed 3 bases, J shed 7 bases, and the junction held 7 bases outside the gene matches.

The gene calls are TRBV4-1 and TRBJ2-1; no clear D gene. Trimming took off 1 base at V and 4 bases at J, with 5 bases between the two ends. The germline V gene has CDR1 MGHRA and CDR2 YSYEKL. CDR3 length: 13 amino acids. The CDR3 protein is CASSQGFYNEQFF. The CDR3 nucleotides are TGCGCCAGCAGCCAAGGATTTTACAATGAGCAGTTCTTC.

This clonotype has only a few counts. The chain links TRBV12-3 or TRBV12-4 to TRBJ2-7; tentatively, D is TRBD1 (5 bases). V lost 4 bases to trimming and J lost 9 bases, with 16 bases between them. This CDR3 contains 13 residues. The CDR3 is CASSSQAPGGQYF. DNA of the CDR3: TGTGCCAGCAGTTCACAGGCTCCGGGTGGGCAGTACTTC.

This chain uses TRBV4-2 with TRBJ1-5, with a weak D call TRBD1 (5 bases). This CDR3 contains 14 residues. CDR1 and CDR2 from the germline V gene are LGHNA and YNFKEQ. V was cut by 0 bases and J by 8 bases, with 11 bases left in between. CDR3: CASSQDGTREPQHF. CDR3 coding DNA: TGTGCCAGCAGCCAAGATGGGACGCGGGAGCCCCAGCATTTT.